This T cell receptor (beta chain) was identified during a study of blood T cell repertoires in COVID-19. Whole-study context: The samples span acute and convalescent COVID-19 from the United States, Italy and Spain. PBMCs, B-cell-depleted T cells, or T cells provided the cDNA or gDNA that made up the material.

Per the original methods: How many nucleated cells were present was estimated from reference gene primer amplification. Only in-frame clones appear in the TCRdb table, and some are missing; sequencing was by immunoSEQ multiplex PCR. V, J and clone size reflect that table, while D and trimming were determined from the DNA. Of 130,000 to 150,000 clones listed, 80% are singletons. Per the germline V gene, CDR1 is LNHDA and CDR2 is SQIVND (reference sequence). Trimming shortened V by 3 bases and J by 4 bases, and 12 bases separated the two germline ends. The CDR3 totals 14 residues. The chain joins TRBV19 to TRBJ1-1; D is ambiguous. The clonotype was recovered from a woman in her 50s with acute or convalescent COVID-19. Sequencing was carried out using peripheral blood. The CDR3 DNA reads TGTGCCAGTAGTATGCGGAGTAAGGTCACTGAAGCTTTCTTT. It specifies CASSMRSKVTEAFF. The full variable domain, with the rest looked up from reference TRBV19 and TRBJ1-1, is DGGITQSPKYLFRKEGQNVTLSCEQNLNHDAMYWYRQDPGQGLRLIYYSQIVNDFQKGDIAEGYSVSREKKESFPLTVTSAQKNPTAFYLCASSMRSKVTEAFFGQGTRLTVV.